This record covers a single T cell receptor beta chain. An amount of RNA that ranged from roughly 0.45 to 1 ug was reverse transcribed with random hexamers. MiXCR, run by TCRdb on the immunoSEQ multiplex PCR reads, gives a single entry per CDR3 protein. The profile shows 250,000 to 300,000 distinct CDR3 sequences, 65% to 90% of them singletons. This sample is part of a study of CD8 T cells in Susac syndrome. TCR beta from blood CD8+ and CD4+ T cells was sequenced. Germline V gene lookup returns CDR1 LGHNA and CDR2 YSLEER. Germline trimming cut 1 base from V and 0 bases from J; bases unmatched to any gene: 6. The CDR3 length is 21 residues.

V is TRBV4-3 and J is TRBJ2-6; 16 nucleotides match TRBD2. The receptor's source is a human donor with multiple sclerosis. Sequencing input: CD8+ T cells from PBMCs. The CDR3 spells CASSQGVGTSGRGSGANVLTF. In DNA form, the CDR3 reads TGCGCCAGCAGCCAAGGGGTGGGGACTAGCGGGAGGGGCTCTGGGGCCAACGTCCTGACTTTC.